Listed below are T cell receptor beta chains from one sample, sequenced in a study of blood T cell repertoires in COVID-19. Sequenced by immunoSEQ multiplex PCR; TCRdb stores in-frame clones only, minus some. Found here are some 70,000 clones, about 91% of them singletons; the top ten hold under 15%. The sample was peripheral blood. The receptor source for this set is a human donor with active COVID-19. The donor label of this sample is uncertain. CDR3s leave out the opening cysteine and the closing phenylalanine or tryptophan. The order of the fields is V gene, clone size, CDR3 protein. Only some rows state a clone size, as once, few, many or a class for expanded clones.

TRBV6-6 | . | ASSFGTSGNNEQF
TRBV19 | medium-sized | ASSAAAYYEQY
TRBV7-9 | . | ACTESDRGHGYT
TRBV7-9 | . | ASSLEGSGTYEQY
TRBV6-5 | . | ASSPPGVAYEQY
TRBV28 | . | ASSRREVRYNEQF
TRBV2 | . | ASSVTDTQY
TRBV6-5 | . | ASSPGQGGYGYT
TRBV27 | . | ASSAYTGPVAKNIQY
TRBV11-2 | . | ASSPSGLTGGEQY
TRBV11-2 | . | ASSLSVGQDEKLF
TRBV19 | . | ASSPGGEQY
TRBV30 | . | AWRSTGGRSYEKLF
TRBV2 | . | ASKGGGGTDTQY
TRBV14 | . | ASSPTLDRADTQY
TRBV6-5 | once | ASSPGFRPPQH
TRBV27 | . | ASSARPQGAVGTIY
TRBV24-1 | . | ATSDRLAGQVHEQF
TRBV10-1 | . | ASSDSGGGTDTQY
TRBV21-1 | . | ASSKADRIYEQY
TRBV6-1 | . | ASSERYDQPQH
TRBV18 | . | ASSPQGARTGGNTIY
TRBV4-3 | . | ASSQGRTGRDTEAF
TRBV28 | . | ASSPGGRLETQY
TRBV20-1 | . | SASIWGGQPQH
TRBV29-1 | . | SVMGGRVAGANVLT
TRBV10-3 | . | AISALTGGETQY
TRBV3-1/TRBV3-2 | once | ASSSTSRGAYNSPLH
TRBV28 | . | ASSGSLSSRYNEQF
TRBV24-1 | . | ATSELTGTGYTGELF
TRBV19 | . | ASSIQGELAKNIQY
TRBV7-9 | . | ASWIGGLSTEAF
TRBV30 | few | AWSWTATNEKLF
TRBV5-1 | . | ASSAGLANTGELF
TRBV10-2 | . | ASSDRGNYGYT
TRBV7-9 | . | ASSFGGSSYEQY
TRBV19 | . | ASRLTEYTGELF
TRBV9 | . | ASSGPGRGELF
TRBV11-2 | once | ASSWEGTGVIGQPQH
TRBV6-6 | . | ASSYRAANSPLH
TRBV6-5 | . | ASRSGAMNTEAF
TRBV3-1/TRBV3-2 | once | ASSHRVSRDTQY
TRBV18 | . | ASSPVSGTFEETQY
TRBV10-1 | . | ASSETPSGGYNEQF
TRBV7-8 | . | ASIRNAVSYNEQF
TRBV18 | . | ASSQAGTSGKGGEQY
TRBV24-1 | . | ATSPTSGYNEQF
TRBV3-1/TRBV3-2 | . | ASSQQGAVSNQPQH